This T cell receptor (beta chain) emerged from a study of blood T cell repertoires in COVID-19. Using immunoSEQ multiplex PCR, the repertoire was profiled, and TCRdb retains in-frame clones only, with some absent. Seen here are some 530,000 clones, about nine tenths observed once, and the top ten hold just over 8%. The CDR3 runs 11 residues. Germline loops: CDR1 LGHDT, CDR2 YNNKEL (reference sequence). V was clipped by 5 bases and J by 7 bases, with 8 bases between them. The source is an older woman who had recovered from COVID-19. The V gene is TRBV3-1 (or the pseudogene TRBV3-2), the J gene TRBJ1-2; the D gene is possibly TRBD1 (5 bases). Material: PBMCs or T cells enriched from blood (not recorded which). CDR3 loop: CASSSQGGYTF. The CDR3 DNA sequence: TGTGCCAGCAGCAGCCAGGGTGGCTACACCTTC.